The 22 T cell receptor beta chains reported below all come from one sample, sequenced in a study of Graves' ophthalmopathy and Graves' hyperthyroidism. Investigators amplified TCR beta CDR3 regions from RNA transcripts. Second-round multiplex PCR came after first-round RT-PCR with HTBI primers. TCRdb itself ran the multiplex PCR reads through MiXCR, one entry per CDR3 protein. This table has about 620,000 distinct CDR3 sequences, about 20% appearing once. The sample was peripheral blood. These TCRs come from a woman younger than 30 with stable Graves' hyperthyroidism. Some clones in this sample may be carry-over from other donors' samples.

The chain joins TRBV20-1 to TRBJ2-5, with 11 bases matching TRBD2. The CDR3 contains 15 residues. Germline CDR1 DFQATT, CDR2 SNEGSKA (reference sequence). The V gene end was trimmed by 3 bases and the J gene end by 4 bases; junction bases not matched to a gene: 7. The CDR3, as DNA: TGCAGTGCTAGTAAACTAGCGGGAGATCGAGAGACCCAGTACTTC. It specifies CSASKLAGDRETQYF.

The chain combines TRBV7-2 with TRBJ1-6; D is undetermined. Trimming left V 5 bases short and J 14 bases short, with 13 bases between. This CDR3 is built from 12 residues. Germline loops: CDR1 SGHTA, CDR2 FQGNSA. The CDR3 DNA sequence: TGTGCCAGCAGCCGAGATAGTTCGGCCCTCCACTTT. This sequence encodes CASSRDSSALHF.

Many counts were recorded for this clonotype. This chain's CDR3 is CAWRGPGNSPLHF. The CDR3 coding sequence is TGTGCCTGGAGGGGGCCGGGGAATTCACCCCTCCACTTT. The V and J genes are TRBV30 and TRBJ1-6, with TRBD1 as a possible D gene (5 bases). The CDR3 is made up of 13 amino acids. V dropped 3 bases and J dropped 7 bases, with 10 bases sitting between them. Germline V gene data show CDR1 as GTSNPN and CDR2 as SVGIG (reference sequence).

This clonotype was seen just once. CDR3 in DNA: TGTGCCAGCAGTTCCAACAAGGTCTACGAGCAGTACTTC. This sequence encodes CASSSNKVYEQYF. The chain joins TRBV6-2 or TRBV6-3 to TRBJ2-7; D not resolved. V gave up 4 bases and J gave up 3 bases, with 10 bases separating them. CDR1 and CDR2 from the germline V gene are MNHEY and SVGEGT. The CDR3 spans 13 residues.

This clonotype was counted between two and nine times. The chain recombines TRBV28 with TRBJ2-5, with 12 bases fitting TRBD2. Germline CDR1 reads MDHEN; CDR2 reads SYDVKM. The CDR3 spans 17 residues. Unmatched junction bases numbered 13, after V lost 7 bases and J lost 4 bases. The CDR3 nucleotides read TGTGCCAGCAATAACCCCGGGACTAGCGGGTTTAGAGAGACCCAGTACTTC. Its translation is CASNNPGTSGFRETQYF.

This clonotype was seen repeatedly, ten times or more. The CDR3 DNA is TGTGCCAGCAGCTTATTCGGGACAGTGAACACTGAAGCTTTCTTT. Its protein product is CASSLFGTVNTEAFF. V is TRBV11-2 and J is TRBJ1-1, with 7 bases fitting TRBD1. V shed 2 bases and J 0 bases; nucleotides not matched to a gene: 3. Germline CDR1 SGHAT, CDR2 FQNNGV. CDR3 length: 15 amino acids.

This clonotype occurred many times. The rearrangement links TRBV6-5 to TRBJ1-2; the match to TRBD1 covers 9 bases. Germline CDR1 reads MNHEY; CDR2 reads SVGAGI. This CDR3 region has 13 residues. The J segment lost 5 bases and the V segment lost 7 bases, leaving 5 bases of the junction unmatched. This chain's CDR3 is CASTLDRGYGYTF. The CDR3 DNA is TGTGCCAGCACCCTGGACAGGGGATATGGCTACACCTTC.

This clonotype came up a few times. The chain combines TRBV12-1 with TRBJ2-3; TRBD1, the D gene given by the table, was not confirmed from the DNA. TRBV12-1 is a documented pseudogene. This CDR3 is 21 amino acids long. This CDR3 reads CASTLISGTGILAVITDTQYF. CDR3 nucleotides: TGTGCCAGCACTTTGATCTCCGGGACAGGGATCCTAGCGGTAATCACAGATACGCAGTATTTT.

This clonotype was recorded many times. DNA for the CDR3: TGCGCCAGCAGTGTACTCGTAGGGGAGCCCCAGCATTTT. Protein product: CASSVLVGEPQHF. This chain uses TRBV10-1 with TRBJ1-5; D may be TRBD1 (5 bases). There are 13 residues in the CDR3. The germline V gene has CDR1 WNHNN and CDR2 SYGVQD (reference sequence). Trimming took off 4 bases at V and 8 bases at J, with 12 bases between the two ends.

For the CDR3, the DNA is TGCGCCAGCAGCTTTGGGACAAGGGACACCGGGGAGCTGTTTTTT. Encoded protein: CASSFGTRDTGELFF. The J gene is TRBJ2-2, the V gene TRBV5-1, with D perhaps TRBD1 (6 bases). The CDR3 covers 15 residues. The germline V gene encodes CDR1 SGHRS and CDR2 YFSETQ. Trimming cost V 2 bases and J 3 bases, with 11 bases left between them. The full variable domain, with the rest looked up from reference TRBV5-1 and TRBJ2-2, is KAGVTQTPRYLIKTRGQQVTLSCSPISGHRSVSWYQQTPGQGLQFLFEYFSETQRNKGNFPGRFSGRQFSNSRSEMNVSTLELGDSALYLCASSFGTRDTGELFFGEGSRLTVL.

The V and J genes are TRBV7-8 and TRBJ2-7; maybe TRBD2 (5 bases). This CDR3 is built from 14 residues. Germline V gene lookup returns CDR1 SGHVS and CDR2 FQNEAQ. V gave up 6 bases and J gave up 4 bases, with 16 bases separating them. The CDR3: CASRRERTGYEQYF. CDR3 nucleotide sequence: TGTGCCAGCAGAAGAGAGAGGACTGGTTACGAGCAGTACTTC.

This clonotype was picked up many times. The chain carries TRBV5-1 and TRBJ1-2; D gene uncertain. Trimming pared 0 bases from V and 11 bases from J, leaving 14 bases between. This CDR3 region has 13 residues. The germline gives CDR1 SGHRS, CDR2 YFSETQ. The CDR3 is CASSLAEQFVYTF. CDR3 nucleotide sequence: TGCGCCAGCAGCTTGGCGGAGCAGTTCGTGTACACCTTC.

This clonotype was seen repeatedly, ten times or more. The CDR3 nucleotides read TGCAGTGCTAGGGATTCCGGGACTACCACCTACGAGCAGTACTTC. Translating it yields CSARDSGTTTYEQYF. J is TRBJ2-7 and V is TRBV20-1; 7 bases are shared with TRBD2. This CDR3 contains 15 residues. The germline V gene encodes CDR1 DFQATT and CDR2 SNEGSKA (reference sequence). V lost 3 bases to trimming and J lost 2 bases; unmatched junction nucleotides: 10.

In this sample, this clonotype turned up many times. The chain links TRBV12-3 or TRBV12-4 to TRBJ2-6; D ambiguous. V was pared by 8 bases and J by 0 bases, with 8 bases between. This CDR3 region has 14 residues. The chain's CDR3 is CASGPVSGANVLTF. For the CDR3, the DNA is TGTGCCAGCGGACCGGTCTCTGGGGCCAACGTCCTGACTTTC.

This clonotype was seen many times. The chain links TRBV27 to TRBJ2-5; 11 nucleotides align to TRBD2. Trimming took 6 bases from V and 1 from J; bases not matched to a gene: 7. The CDR3 runs 16 residues. CDR1 and CDR2 from the germline V gene are MNHEY and SMNVEV (reference sequence). The CDR3 loop reads CASSPLAGGLQETQYF. The CDR3 nucleotides read TGTGCCAGCAGCCCTCTAGCGGGGGGCCTCCAAGAGACCCAGTACTTC.

This clonotype was recorded at least ten times. The genes are TRBV12-3 or TRBV12-4 and TRBJ2-5; D perhaps matches TRBD1 (6 bases). This CDR3 spans 14 amino acids. The V and J ends lost 5 bases and 5 bases respectively, with 15 bases between them. CDR3 in amino acids: CASSPARGSETQYF. CDR3 coding DNA: TGTGCCAGCAGTCCTGCCAGGGGCAGCGAGACCCAGTACTTC.

This clonotype was detected ten times or more. The rearrangement links TRBV13 to TRBJ1-6; D unresolved. The germline CDR1 and CDR2 sequences are PRHDT and FYEKMQ (reference sequence). Trimming removed 1 base from V and 6 bases from J, with 10 bases in between. The CDR3 is 15 amino acids. This CDR3 reads CASSLALVTNSPLHF. The DNA for the CDR3 is TGTGCCAGCAGCTTAGCTCTTGTCACTAATTCACCCCTCCACTTT.

This clonotype was seen repeatedly, ten times or more. This chain joins TRBV28 and TRBJ2-5; 9 nucleotides line up with TRBD2. This CDR3 has 15 residues. Germline loops: CDR1 MDHEN, CDR2 SYDVKM. After removal of 7 bases from V and 0 bases from J, the junction contained 6 bases not matched to a gene. For the CDR3, the DNA is TGTGCCAGCACTCAGGCGGGAGGGTACCAAGAGACCCAGTACTTC. Translation: CASTQAGGYQETQYF.

This clonotype was observed many times. The V call is TRBV6-5, the J call TRBJ1-1; no firm D call. Germline V gene data show CDR1 as MNHEY and CDR2 as SVGAGI. The CDR3 runs 17 residues. V gave up 4 bases and J gave up 0 bases, with 18 bases separating them. CDR3 nucleotide sequence: TGTGCCAGCAGTTCCTACGGCGGGATGGGTATGAACACTGAAGCTTTCTTT. Residues: CASSSYGGMGMNTEAFF.

A note on this clonotype: Possible read error: a much larger clone is one base away. V and J are TRBV9 and TRBJ2-7, with 9 bases aligning to TRBD1. The CDR3 extends over 15 amino acids. Germline lookup yields CDR1 SGDLS and CDR2 YYNGEE. DNA of the CDR3: TGTGCCATCAGCGCCGGGACAGGGATTGCCTACGAGCAGTACTTC. It codes for CAISAGTGIAYEQYF.

This clonotype was counted many times. The chain is built from TRBV11-2 and TRBJ2-7, with unresolved D. Trimming stripped 2 bases from V and 5 bases from J, with 10 bases between. Germline V CDR1 and CDR2: SGHAT, FQNNGV. The CDR3 is 13 residues long. The CDR3 sequence is CASSLQSWHEQYF. DNA of the CDR3: TGTGCCAGCAGCTTACAAAGCTGGCACGAGCAGTACTTC.

This clonotype was recorded many times. The rearrangement joins TRBV20-1 to TRBJ2-5, with TRBD2 identical over 13 bases. Germline loops: CDR1 DFQATT, CDR2 SNEGSKA (reference sequence). Germline trimming cut 3 bases from V and 4 bases from J; bases unmatched to any gene: 8. The CDR3 runs 16 residues. DNA of the CDR3: TGCAGTGCTAGTTTGTTGGGACTAGCGGGGAGAGAGACCCAGTACTTC. Amino acid sequence: CSASLLGLAGRETQYF.